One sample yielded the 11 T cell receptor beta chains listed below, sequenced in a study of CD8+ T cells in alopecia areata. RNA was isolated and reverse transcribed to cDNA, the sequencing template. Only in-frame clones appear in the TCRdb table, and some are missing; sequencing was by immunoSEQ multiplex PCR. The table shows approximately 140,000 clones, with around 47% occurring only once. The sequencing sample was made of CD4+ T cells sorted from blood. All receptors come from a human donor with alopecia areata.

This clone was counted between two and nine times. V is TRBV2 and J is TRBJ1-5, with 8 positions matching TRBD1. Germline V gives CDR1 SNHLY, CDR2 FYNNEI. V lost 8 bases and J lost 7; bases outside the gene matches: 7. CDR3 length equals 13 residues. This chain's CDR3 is CASGNRGIQPQHF. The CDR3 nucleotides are TGTGCCAGCGGAAACAGGGGGATCCAGCCCCAGCATTTT.

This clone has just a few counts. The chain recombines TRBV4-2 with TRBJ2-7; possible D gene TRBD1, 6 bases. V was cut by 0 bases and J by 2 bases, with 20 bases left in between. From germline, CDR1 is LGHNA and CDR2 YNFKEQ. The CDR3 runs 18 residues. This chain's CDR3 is CASSQDRSRGTATYEQYF. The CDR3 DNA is TGTGCCAGCAGCCAAGACCGTAGTAGGGGGACGGCTACCTACGAGCAGTACTTC.

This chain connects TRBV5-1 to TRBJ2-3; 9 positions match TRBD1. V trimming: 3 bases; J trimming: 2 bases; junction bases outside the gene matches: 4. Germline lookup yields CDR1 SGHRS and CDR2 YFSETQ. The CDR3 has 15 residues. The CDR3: CASSWGQGNTDTQYF. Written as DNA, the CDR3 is TGCGCCAGCAGCTGGGGACAGGGAAACACAGATACGCAGTATTTT. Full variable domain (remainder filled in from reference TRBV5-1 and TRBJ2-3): KAGVTQTPRYLIKTRGQQVTLSCSPISGHRSVSWYQQTPGQGLQFLFEYFSETQRNKGNFPGRFSGRQFSNSRSEMNVSTLELGDSALYLCASSWGQGNTDTQYFGPGTRLTVL.

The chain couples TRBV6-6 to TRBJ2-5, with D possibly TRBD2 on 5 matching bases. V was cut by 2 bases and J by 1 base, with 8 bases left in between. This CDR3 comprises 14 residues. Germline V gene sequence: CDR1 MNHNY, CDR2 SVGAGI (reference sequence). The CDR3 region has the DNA TGTGCCAGCAGTTACGGGAGTCTCCAAGAGACCCAGTACTTC. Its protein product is CASSYGSLQETQYF.

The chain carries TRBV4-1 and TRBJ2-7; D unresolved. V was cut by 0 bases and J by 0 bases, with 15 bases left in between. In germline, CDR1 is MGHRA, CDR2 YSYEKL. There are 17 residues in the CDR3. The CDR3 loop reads CASSQESSAPSSYEQYF. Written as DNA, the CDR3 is TGCGCCAGCAGCCAAGAGTCCTCCGCCCCCAGCTCCTACGAGCAGTACTTC.

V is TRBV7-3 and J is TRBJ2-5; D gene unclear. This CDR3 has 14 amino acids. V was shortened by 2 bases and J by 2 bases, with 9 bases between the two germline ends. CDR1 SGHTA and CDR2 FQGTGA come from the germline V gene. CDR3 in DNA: TGTGCCAGCAGCTTACTGGGCTTTCAAGAGACCCAGTACTTC. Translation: CASSLLGFQETQYF.

CDR3 residues: CSVSTPAETQYF. The DNA for the CDR3 is TGCAGCGTTTCCACCCCAGCAGAGACCCAGTACTTC. V usage is TRBV29-1 and J usage is TRBJ2-5, with no clear D. V lost 5 bases and J lost 4, with 11 bases in between. CDR3 length: 12 residues. Per the germline V gene, CDR1 is SQVTM and CDR2 is ANQGSEA. The full variable domain, with the rest looked up from reference TRBV29-1 and TRBJ2-5, is SAVISQKPSRDICQRGTSLTIQCQVDSQVTMMFWYRQQPGQSLTLIATANQGSEATYESGFVIDKFPISRPNLTFSTLTVSNMSPEDSSIYLCSVSTPAETQYFGPGTRLLVL.

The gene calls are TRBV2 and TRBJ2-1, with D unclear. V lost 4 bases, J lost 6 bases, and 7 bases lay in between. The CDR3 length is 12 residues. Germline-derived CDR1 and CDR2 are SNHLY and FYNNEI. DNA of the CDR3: TGTGCCAGCAGTGCCGACCGCAATGAGCAGTTCTTC. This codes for CASSADRNEQFF.

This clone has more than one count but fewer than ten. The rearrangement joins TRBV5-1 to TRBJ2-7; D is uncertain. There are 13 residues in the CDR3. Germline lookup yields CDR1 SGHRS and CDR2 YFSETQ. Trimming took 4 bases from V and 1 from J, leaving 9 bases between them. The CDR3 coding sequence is TGCGCCAGCAGCGGTTTGCGGTCCTACGAGCAGTACTTC. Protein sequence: CASSGLRSYEQYF.

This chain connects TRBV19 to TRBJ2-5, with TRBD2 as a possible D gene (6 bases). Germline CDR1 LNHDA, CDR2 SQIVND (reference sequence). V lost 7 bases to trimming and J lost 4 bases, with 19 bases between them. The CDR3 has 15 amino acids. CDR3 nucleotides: TGTGCCAGTACCGAGTACGCCTTCGGGGGAGAGACCCAGTACTTC. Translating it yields CASTEYAFGGETQYF. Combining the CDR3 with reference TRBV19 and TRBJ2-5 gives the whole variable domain DGGITQSPKYLFRKEGQNVTLSCEQNLNHDAMYWYRQDPGQGLRLIYYSQIVNDFQKGDIAEGYSVSREKKESFPLTVTSAQKNPTAFYLCASTEYAFGGETQYFGPGTRLLVL.

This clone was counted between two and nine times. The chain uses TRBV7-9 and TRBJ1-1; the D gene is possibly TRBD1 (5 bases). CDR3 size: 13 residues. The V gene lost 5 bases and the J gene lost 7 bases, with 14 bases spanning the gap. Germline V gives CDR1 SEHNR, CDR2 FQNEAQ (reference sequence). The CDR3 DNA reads TGTGCCAGCAGCCCCGGGGGGAAACGTGAAGCTTTCTTT. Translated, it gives CASSPGGKREAFF.